The rows below give T cell receptor beta chains drawn from one sample of a study of response to subunit inactivated influenza vaccine. Via MiXCR, TCRdb re-called the RT-PCR reads, giving one row per CDR3 protein. The sample consists of 700,000 to 900,000 distinct CDR3 sequences, about 20% of them appearing once. Material: PBMCs from blood, obtained approximately 5 days after vaccination. Receptors were obtained from a man in his fifties who received an inactivated influenza vaccine. The CDR3 runs from the conserved cysteine through the conserved F or W.

v_call	j_call	cdr3_aa
TRBV6-2/TRBV6-3	TRBJ2-1	CASSSPRLNLAGGYNEQFF
TRBV3-1	TRBJ1-6	CATEEAGSPLHF
TRBV11-1	TRBJ1-1	CASSNSGQGNTEAFF
TRBV3-1	TRBJ1-6	CASSQSTGTDNSPLHF
TRBV7-9	TRBJ2-1	CASSTQGTSYNEQFF
TRBV7-2	TRBJ2-5	CASSLVSGFLGTQYF
TRBV20-1	TRBJ2-1	CSARQGGFQAEQFF
TRBV10-3	TRBJ2-3	CAIGLGGAGTDTQYF
TRBV28	TRBJ2-2	CASSSSDWGTGELFF
TRBV9	TRBJ2-2	CASSVFAGTGELFF
TRBV21-1	TRBJ2-7	CASSGGRYEQYF
TRBV7-9	TRBJ2-1	CASSLALGRVHEQFF
TRBV12-3/TRBV12-4	TRBJ1-5	CASSSPGTGGDQPQHF
TRBV12-3/TRBV12-4	TRBJ2-5	CASSSPTSGQETQYF
TRBV5-6	TRBJ2-4	CASSFGQGFVISKNIQYF
TRBV20-1	TRBJ2-1	CSAVQGEIYNEQFF
TRBV5-6	TRBJ1-5	CASSLYRGNQPQHF
TRBV2	TRBJ2-7	CALRLAGGSSYEQYF
TRBV5-1	TRBJ1-2	CASSSGGTGSFVSYTF
TRBV20-1	TRBJ2-7	CSARDPGIYPYEQYF
TRBV12-3/TRBV12-4	TRBJ2-2	CASTPHVGGDGELFF
TRBV29-1	TRBJ1-1	CSVALREVQGDTEAFF
TRBV4-3	TRBJ1-3	CASSQENRGVGTIYF
TRBV10-3	TRBJ2-7	CAISERRNEQYF
TRBV28	TRBJ2-1	CASSFQGSNYNEQFF
TRBV6-1	TRBJ2-7	CASRPGTASYEQYF
TRBV12-3/TRBV12-4	TRBJ2-7	CASSPDHSYEQYF
TRBV6-5	TRBJ2-4	CASSYGGIQYF
TRBV20-1	TRBJ2-5	CSARDWGNLQETQYF
TRBV2	TRBJ2-3	CASSNGQGSTDTQYF
TRBV5-1	TRBJ2-7	CASSLGTGGIHEQYF
TRBV28	TRBJ2-1	CASSFPSSGEQFF
TRBV20-1	TRBJ2-5	CSAPNPGLALVQYF
TRBV7-2	TRBJ1-3	CASSPRVGARNTIYF
TRBV7-2	TRBJ2-3	CASSLGRDPADTQYF
TRBV4-2	TRBJ2-3	CASSQDWQGRDTQYF
TRBV7-3	TRBJ2-1	CASSEDVYPYEQFF
TRBV12-3/TRBV12-4	TRBJ2-5	CASRRGTEETQYF
TRBV12-3/TRBV12-4	TRBJ1-1	CASSFFGGNTEAFF
TRBV10-3	TRBJ2-7	CAISESAGGTYEQYF
TRBV18	TRBJ2-6	CASSPSGGTGANVLTF